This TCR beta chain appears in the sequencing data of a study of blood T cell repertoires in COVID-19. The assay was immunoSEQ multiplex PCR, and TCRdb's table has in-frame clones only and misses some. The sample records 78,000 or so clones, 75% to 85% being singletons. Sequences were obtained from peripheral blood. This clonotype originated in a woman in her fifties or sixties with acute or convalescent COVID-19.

This CDR3 reads CASSSRQGAVPQHF. CDR3 DNA sequence: TGTGCCAGCAGTTCCAGACAGGGTGCGGTACCCCAGCATTTT. The chain is built from TRBV25-1 and TRBJ1-5; 7 bases are shared with TRBD1. The CDR3 is 14 residues long. Trimming cost V 5 bases and J 10 bases; bases outside gene matches: 11. Germline loops: CDR1 MGHDK, CDR2 SYGVNS.